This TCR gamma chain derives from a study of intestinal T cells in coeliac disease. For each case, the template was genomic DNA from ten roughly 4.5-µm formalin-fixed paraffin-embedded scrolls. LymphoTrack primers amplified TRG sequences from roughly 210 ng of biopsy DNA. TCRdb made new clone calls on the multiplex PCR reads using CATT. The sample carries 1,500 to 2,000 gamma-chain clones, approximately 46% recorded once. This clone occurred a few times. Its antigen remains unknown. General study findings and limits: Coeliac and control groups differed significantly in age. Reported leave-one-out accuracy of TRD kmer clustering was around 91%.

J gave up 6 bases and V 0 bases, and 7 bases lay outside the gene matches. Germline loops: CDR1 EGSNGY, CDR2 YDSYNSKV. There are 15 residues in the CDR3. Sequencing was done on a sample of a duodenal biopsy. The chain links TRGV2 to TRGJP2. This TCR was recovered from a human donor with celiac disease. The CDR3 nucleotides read TGTGCCACCTGGGACGGGCGGGGGGGTGATTGGATCAAGACGTTT. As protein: CATWDGRGGDWIKTF.